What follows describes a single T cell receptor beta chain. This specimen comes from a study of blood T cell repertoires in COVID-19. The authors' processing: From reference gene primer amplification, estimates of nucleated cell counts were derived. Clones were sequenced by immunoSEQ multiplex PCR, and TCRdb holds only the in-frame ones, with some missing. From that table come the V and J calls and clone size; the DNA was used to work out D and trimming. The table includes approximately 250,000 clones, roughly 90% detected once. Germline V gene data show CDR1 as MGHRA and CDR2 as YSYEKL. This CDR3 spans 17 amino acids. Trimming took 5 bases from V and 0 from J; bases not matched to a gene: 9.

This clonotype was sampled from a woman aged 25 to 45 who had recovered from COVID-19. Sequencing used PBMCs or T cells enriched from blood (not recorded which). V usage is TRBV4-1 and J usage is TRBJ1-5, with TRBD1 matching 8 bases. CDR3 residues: CASSGQGGEPSNQPQHF. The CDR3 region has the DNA TGCGCCAGCAGCGGACAGGGTGGCGAACCTAGCAATCAGCCCCAGCATTTT.